The clone carrying this T cell receptor beta chain was seen at least ten times. The antigen is not known. This record comes from a study of regulatory T cells in long-lasting Graves disease. Broader study findings: Graves' patients with persistent disease showed TCR diversity lower than patients newly diagnosed.

The CDR3 extends over 14 amino acids. Germline CDR1 and CDR2: MNHNS and SASEGT. Trimming took 6 bases from V and 0 from J, leaving 11 bases between them. Time point described: newly diagnosed GD, antithyroid drugs for less than 3 months. Following extraction of RNA from PBMCs, that RNA was used to make the TCR library. Diagnosing Graves' disease relied on the American Thyroid Association guidelines. Construction of the TCR beta libraries employed iRepertoire HTBI primers in conjunction with Arm-PCR of CDR3 regions. TCRdb reanalysed the multiplex PCR reads using MiXCR and keeps one entry per CDR3 protein. Seen here are about 210,000 distinct CDR3 sequences, roughly 19% observed once, and the top ten hold 12%. The sample was also reused in another study, on T cells in Graves' hyperthyroidism and ophthalmopathy. That source adds: It was considered stable Graves' hyperthyroidism when ophthalmopathy did not progress within 18 months. When the TCR CDR3 underwent first-round RT-PCR, the HTBI primer set was used.

Sample: peripheral blood mononuclear cells (PBMCs), taken at new diagnosis, from a patient treated with antithyroid drugs. The receptor comes from a woman in her twenties or thirties with Graves disease. The chain has TRBV6-1 and TRBJ1-1; D remains ambiguous. The CDR3 spells CASRLGRLNTEAFF. In nucleotides, the CDR3 is TGTGCCAGCAGACTTGGACGGTTGAACACTGAAGCTTTCTTT.